This TCR beta chain was captured by sequencing in a study of cytomegalovirus exposure and HLA in healthy donors. Profiled with immunoSEQ multiplex PCR; TCRdb holds only in-frame clones, not every one. The sample contains under 200,000 clones, roughly 82% of which appear only once. Germline CDR1 is SGHRS and CDR2 is YFSETQ. The V end was cut by 4 bases, the J end by 0 bases, with 11 bases between. The CDR3 totals 15 residues. The sequence derives from a man younger than 35 in good health and CMV-seropositive. The specimen was PBMCs. This sequence joins TRBV5-1 and TRBJ2-1, with D uncertain. CDR3 loop: CASSHDTSSYNEQFF. Written as DNA, the CDR3 is TGCGCCAGCAGCCACGACACCAGCTCCTACAATGAGCAGTTCTTC.